This record concerns one T cell receptor beta chain sequence. As yet, its antigen is unknown. This sample stems from a study of cytomegalovirus exposure and HLA in healthy donors. Study context: Of all 398 donors who were genotyped, 75% to 90% belonged to the Caucasian-associated ancestry cluster. Study-level results: An apparent linkage of common viral pathogens to several of the most significant clusters emerged in a later analysis. Among TCR beta chains, those listed as cytomegalovirus-associated numbered around 160. HLA restriction was apparent for most CMV-associated TCR beta chains in a later analysis.

Germline CDR1 SGDLS, CDR2 YYNGEE. The CDR3 length is 14 residues. The PCR ran on 60 Vbeta and 13 Jbeta primers. The protocol was immunoSEQ multiplex PCR, while the TCRdb copy is restricted to in-frame clones and leaves out a portion. The data contain 150,000 to 200,000 clones, 65% to 85% of them singletons. The sequencing input was PBMCs. The chain recombines TRBV9 with TRBJ2-5; tentatively, D is TRBD1 (5 bases). The J call may not be correct, given that the DNA end is closer to TRBJ2-7. The receptor was isolated from a female donor in good health and CMV-seronegative. The CDR3 protein is CASSVGQGTYEQYF. The CDR3 DNA reads TGTGCCAGCAGCGTAGGGCAGGGTACCTACGAGCAGTACTTC.